The clone carrying this TCR beta chain came up many times. Its target is not known. V was cut by 4 bases and J by 6 bases, with 22 bases left in between. Germline V lookup: CDR1 MDHEN, CDR2 SYDVKM. The CDR3 has 17 amino acids. Cells are PBMCs isolated from 10 ml of fresh blood. RNA transcripts provided the source from which TCR beta CDR3 regions were amplified. First-round RT-PCR with HTBI primers amplified the TCR CDR3 region. TCRdb reanalysed the multiplex PCR reads using MiXCR and keeps one entry per CDR3 protein. This table has 450,000 to 650,000 distinct CDR3 sequences, 14% appearing once. The sample originates from a study of T cells in Graves' hyperthyroidism and ophthalmopathy. Points from the study as a whole: Ophthalmopathy cases were set apart from stable hyperthyroidism by a 13 V-J model. Ophthalmopathy, as predicted by the model, came a median about six months after the prediction.

Sequenced: blood. The TCR originated in a woman younger than 35 with Graves' ophthalmopathy. The chain employs TRBV28 and TRBJ2-1, with D perhaps TRBD2 (6 bases). DNA of the CDR3: TGTGCCAGCAGTTCCGCCTCTCTAGCGCTCCTAGGCAATGAGCAGTTCTTC. Encoded protein: CASSSASLALLGNEQFF.